Each of the 32 T cell receptor beta chains below was sequenced from the same sample in a study of blood T cell repertoires in COVID-19 (dated by TCRdb to 2020 to 2021). The protocol used for the library was the immunoSEQ multiplex PCR assay. TCRdb carries this immuneACCESS record with in-frame sequences only. Its versions omit some clonotypes, under half of them owing to an unresolved V gene in the studies checked, with the rest unexplained. This sample holds 45,000 to 55,000 clones; around 87% were observed only once. Less than 9% of the sample lies in the top ten. The sequencing input was peripheral blood. Receptor source: a man aged 50 to 59 with active COVID-19.

The V and J genes are TRBV4-3 and TRBJ2-2, with 8 bases aligning to TRBD1. This CDR3 comprises 17 residues. The junction had 9 bases not matched to a gene; V was cut back by 2 bases and J by 4 bases. Germline CDR1 LGHNA, CDR2 YSLEER. CDR3 DNA: TGCGCCAGCAGCCAACTGACAGGGGACGTGGGCACCGGGGAGCTGTTTTTT. It encodes CASSQLTGDVGTGELFF.

The rearrangement uses TRBV28 and TRBJ1-2; 8 bases align to TRBD1. Trimming removed 5 bases from V and 1 base from J; junction bases left unmatched: 0. The CDR3 runs to 13 residues. CDR1 is MDHEN, CDR2 SYDVKM, per germline. The CDR3 loop reads CASSTGGNYGYTF. The CDR3 DNA reads TGTGCCAGCAGTACAGGGGGTAACTATGGCTACACCTTC.

This clone was seen a few times. This sequence joins TRBV4-1 and TRBJ2-1; 11 nucleotides agree with TRBD2. CDR3 length: 16 residues. The germline CDR1 and CDR2 sequences are MGHRA and YSYEKL. Losses at the gene ends were 4 bases for V and 9 bases for J; bases not matched to a gene: 11. As DNA, the CDR3 is TGCGCCAGCAGCCTCGAGAGTAGCGGGGGGGCCTCTGAGCAGTTCTTC. Its translation: CASSLESSGGASEQFF.

V usage is TRBV29-1 and J usage is TRBJ2-7; 9 nucleotides agree with TRBD1. V lost 4 bases, J lost 1 base, and 5 bases stayed unmatched. The CDR3 length is 14 residues. Germline V CDR1 and CDR2: SQVTM, ANQGSEA. The CDR3 region is CSVAKGQGSYEQYF. Here the CDR3 DNA reads TGCAGCGTTGCCAAGGGACAGGGATCCTACGAGCAGTACTTC.

The chain joins TRBV4-1 to TRBJ2-1, with a tentative D call TRBD2 (5 bases). The CDR3 length is 15 residues. The V gene lost 0 bases and the J gene lost 4 bases, with 10 bases spanning the gap. CDR1 and CDR2 from the germline V gene are MGHRA and YSYEKL. The CDR3 bases are TGCGCCAGCAGCCAAGAAAATAAGCGGTACAATGAGCAGTTCTTC. Amino acid sequence: CASSQENKRYNEQFF.

This clone was seen more than once but under ten times. The chain links TRBV19 to TRBJ2-7, with 10 positions matching TRBD1. The ends lost 3 bases at V and 6 bases at J; junction bases unmatched: 5. The CDR3 spans 14 residues. CDR1 and CDR2 from the germline V gene are LNHDA and SQIVND (reference sequence). The CDR3 bases are TGTGCCAGTAGTATCGACAGGGGGCTGGGCGAGCAGTACTTC. Protein sequence: CASSIDRGLGEQYF.

The chain has TRBV18 and TRBJ1-1; D is unresolved. V shed 6 bases and J shed 1 base, with 6 bases lying between them. The germline gives CDR1 KGHSH, CDR2 LQKENI. The CDR3 has 12 residues. The CDR3 nucleotides are TGTGCCAGCTCTGGCCCGAACACTGAAGCTTTCTTT. Translation: CASSGPNTEAFF.

This chain links TRBV7-9 with TRBJ1-1; 10 bases align to TRBD1. Germline CDR1 is SEHNR and CDR2 is FQNEAQ (reference sequence). The CDR3 spans 15 residues. Trimming took 5 bases from V and 1 from J; bases not matched to a gene: 4. CDR3 sequence: CASSRTGGRNTEAFF. In DNA form, the CDR3 reads TGTGCCAGCAGCCGGACAGGGGGAAGGAACACTGAAGCTTTCTTT.

V usage is TRBV6-5 and J usage is TRBJ1-1; 8 bases fit TRBD1. Germline V gene sequence: CDR1 MNHEY, CDR2 SVGAGI. There are 13 residues in the CDR3. J was trimmed by 5 bases and V by 5 bases; bases with no gene match: 4. This CDR3 reads CASSTTGGTEAFF. Written as DNA, the CDR3 is TGTGCCAGCAGTACTACAGGGGGTACTGAAGCTTTCTTT.

This clone turned up a few times. J is TRBJ1-4 and V is TRBV5-1; D remains unclear. The germline gives CDR1 SGHRS, CDR2 YFSETQ. The ends were cut back, 4 bases at V and 3 bases at J, with 10 bases in the middle. The CDR3 sequence is 14 residues long. The CDR3 bases are TGCGCCAGCAGCCCGGGGAGTGCTAATGAAAAACTGTTTTTT. Translated, it gives CASSPGSANEKLFF.

The chain has TRBV13 and TRBJ1-1; 9 bases are a match to TRBD1. CDR1 and CDR2 (germline): PRHDT, FYEKMQ (reference sequence). The CDR3 is made up of 13 amino acids. V was pared by 5 bases and J by 7 bases, with 5 bases of the junction left unmatched. This CDR3 is CASSRNRGREAFF. The CDR3 DNA reads as TGTGCCAGCAGCCGGAACAGGGGGCGTGAAGCTTTCTTT.

The rearrangement uses TRBV21-1 and TRBJ2-4; TRBD2, the D gene given by the table, was not confirmed from the DNA. TRBV21-1 is classified as a pseudogene. The CDR3 covers 16 residues. DNA of the CDR3: TGTGCCAGCAGCAAAGGACTAGCGGGAATCGAGAACATTCAGTACTTC. This encodes CASSKGLAGIENIQYF.

This clone was counted between two and nine times. The chain links TRBV11-2 to TRBJ2-1, with TRBD1 identical over 7 bases. The CDR3 is 17 amino acids. Germline V lookup: CDR1 SGHAT, CDR2 FQNNGV. V gave up 4 bases and J gave up 0 bases; unmatched junction bases: 9. CDR3 amino acids: CASSSTFGTDSYNEQFF. DNA of the CDR3: TGTGCCAGCAGCTCAACCTTCGGGACAGACTCCTACAATGAGCAGTTCTTC.

This rearrangement joins TRBV4-3 to TRBJ2-2; TRBD1 is a possible D gene (5 bases). The CDR3 is 15 residues long. Germline CDR1 LGHNA, CDR2 YSLEER. Deletions cut 3 bases from V and 7 bases from J, with 15 bases between. Here the CDR3 reads CASSQAPGSGGELFF. The CDR3 region has the DNA TGCGCCAGCAGCCAGGCTCCAGGGTCCGGCGGGGAGCTGTTTTTT.

The rearrangement links TRBV4-2 to TRBJ2-3; 10 bases agree with TRBD2. The CDR3 length is 17 residues. Trimming cost V 3 bases and J 0 bases; bases outside gene matches: 6. Germline-derived CDR1 and CDR2 are LGHNA and YNFKEQ. CDR3 DNA sequence: TGTGCCAGCAGCCAGGGACTAGCGAGTTTCAGCACAGATACGCAGTATTTT. It encodes CASSQGLASFSTDTQYF.

The chain couples TRBV5-1 to TRBJ2-3; TRBD2 matches 12 bases. V lost 0 bases and J lost 6; bases outside the gene matches: 2. The length of the CDR3 is 15 residues. Looked up from germline, CDR1 is SGHRS and CDR2 is YFSETQ. This CDR3 is CASSLGTSGEDTQYF. The DNA of the CDR3 is TGCGCCAGCAGCTTGGGGACTAGCGGGGAGGATACGCAGTATTTT. The full variable domain, its missing parts supplied by reference TRBV5-1 and TRBJ2-3, is KAGVTQTPRYLIKTRGQQVTLSCSPISGHRSVSWYQQTPGQGLQFLFEYFSETQRNKGNFPGRFSGRQFSNSRSEMNVSTLELGDSALYLCASSLGTSGEDTQYFGPGTRLTVL.

This clone is a singleton in its sample. This chain uses TRBV3-1 (or the pseudogene TRBV3-2) with TRBJ1-4; 11 positions match TRBD1. Trimming removed 3 bases from V and 3 bases from J; junction bases left unmatched: 9. CDR3 length equals 18 residues. Germline lookup yields CDR1 LGHDT and CDR2 YNNKEL (reference sequence). CDR3 sequence: CASSHWTGGLGSNEKLFF. DNA of the CDR3: TGTGCCAGCAGCCATTGGACAGGGGGCCTAGGGTCTAATGAAAAACTGTTTTTT.

This clone was seen more than once but under ten times. The chain carries TRBV2 and TRBJ1-1, with no clear D. The V and J ends lost 6 bases and 1 base respectively, with 9 bases between them. The germline CDR1 and CDR2 sequences are SNHLY and FYNNEI. The CDR3 covers 13 residues. CDR3 amino acids: CASRVDTNTEAFF. The CDR3 DNA reads as TGTGCCAGCAGGGTTGACACGAACACTGAAGCTTTCTTT.

CDR3 DNA sequence: TGTGCCAGCAGCGTACGTAGACAGGGGAATGAGCAGTTCTTC. Encoded protein: CASSVRRQGNEQFF. The chain recombines TRBV9 with TRBJ2-1; 8 bases are a match to TRBD1. This CDR3 is built from 14 residues. CDR1 and CDR2 from the germline V gene are SGDLS and YYNGEE. The ends lost 1 base at V and 7 bases at J; junction bases unmatched: 4.

The chain combines TRBV7-2 with TRBJ2-7, with D maybe TRBD2 (5 bases). The germline V and J ends were trimmed by 0 bases and 3 bases, with 9 bases remaining between them. The CDR3 is made up of 14 amino acids. In germline, CDR1 is SGHTA, CDR2 FQGNSA. Written as DNA, the CDR3 is TGTGCCAGCAGCTTAGCAAACGGGGTCTACGAGCAGTACTTC. Translating it yields CASSLANGVYEQYF.

J is TRBJ1-2 and V is TRBV30; TRBD1 agrees at 8 bases. CDR3 length: 14 amino acids. J was trimmed by 4 bases and V by 8 bases; bases with no gene match: 12. Germline V gene data show CDR1 as GTSNPN and CDR2 as SVGIG (reference sequence). The CDR3 DNA is TGTGCCAGTCAACATGGACAGGGTGTCTATGGCTACACCTTC. It encodes CASQHGQGVYGYTF.

The chain employs TRBV28 and TRBJ2-1; 9 positions match TRBD2. CDR1 MDHEN and CDR2 SYDVKM come from the germline V gene. J lost 4 bases, V lost 1 base, and 8 bases had no gene match. The CDR3 is 17 amino acids. The CDR3 spells CASSLYPRSGGYNEQFF. CDR3 coding DNA: TGTGCCAGCAGTTTATACCCCCGAAGCGGGGGGTACAATGAGCAGTTCTTC.

The rearrangement uses TRBV5-1 and TRBJ1-2; D is possibly TRBD1 (5 bases). With 0 bases removed from V and 6 bases from J, the gap between germline ends came to 12 bases. The CDR3 sequence is 14 residues long. Germline lookup yields CDR1 SGHRS and CDR2 YFSETQ. CDR3 residues: CASSLVGGGHGYTF. The CDR3, as DNA: TGCGCCAGCAGCTTGGTCGGGGGTGGGCATGGCTACACCTTC. The entire variable domain, with the rest obtained from reference TRBV5-1 and TRBJ1-2, is as follows: KAGVTQTPRYLIKTRGQQVTLSCSPISGHRSVSWYQQTPGQGLQFLFEYFSETQRNKGNFPGRFSGRQFSNSRSEMNVSTLELGDSALYLCASSLVGGGHGYTFGSGTRLTVV.

This sequence joins TRBV5-4 and TRBJ2-7; TRBD2 matches 8 bases. CDR3 length: 16 amino acids. Germline V gives CDR1 SGHNT, CDR2 YYREEE (reference sequence). After removal of 9 bases from V and 0 bases from J, the junction contained 14 bases not matched to a gene. CDR3 residues: CATLRGGGTPSYEQYF. The DNA for the CDR3 is TGTGCCACCCTCCGAGGCGGGGGGACTCCCTCCTACGAGCAGTACTTC.

The chain couples TRBV29-1 to TRBJ1-4; D not certain. CDR1 is SQVTM, CDR2 ANQGSEA, per germline. With 1 base removed from V and 8 bases from J, the gap between germline ends came to 11 bases. The CDR3 spans 13 residues. The CDR3 is CSVEVPRGEKLFF. The CDR3 DNA sequence: TGCAGCGTTGAAGTGCCGCGAGGGGAAAAACTGTTTTTT.

The J gene is TRBJ2-5, the V gene TRBV5-1; 9 nucleotides align to TRBD2. Germline CDR1 SGHRS, CDR2 YFSETQ. The CDR3 has 17 amino acids. V lost 0 bases to trimming and J lost 4 bases; unmatched junction nucleotides: 10. The CDR3 sequence: CASSLEGSSGSRETQYF. The CDR3 nucleotides read TGCGCCAGCAGCTTGGAGGGGAGTAGCGGGAGTCGAGAGACCCAGTACTTC.

The V call is TRBV5-1, the J call TRBJ2-5; 9 bases align to TRBD2. This CDR3 is built from 17 residues. Per germline, CDR1 SGHRS and CDR2 YFSETQ. Trimming removed 0 bases from V and 0 bases from J; junction bases left unmatched: 6. The CDR3 DNA is TGCGCCAGCAGCTTGGGGGTAGCGGGGGCCAACCAAGAGACCCAGTACTTC. This codes for CASSLGVAGANQETQYF.

A few counts support this clone. The chain has TRBV28 and TRBJ1-5, with no clear D. The CDR3 runs 13 residues. V was trimmed by 3 bases and J by 0 bases, leaving 3 bases between them. CDR1 and CDR2 from the germline V gene are MDHEN and SYDVKM. DNA for the CDR3: TGTGCCAGCAGTTTCCGTAGCAATCAGCCCCAGCATTTT. Residues: CASSFRSNQPQHF.

This clone was detected once. The chain couples TRBV18 to TRBJ1-2; perhaps TRBD1 as D (5 bases). CDR1 is KGHSH, CDR2 LQKENI, per germline. V was trimmed by 6 bases and J by 2 bases, leaving 13 bases between them. This CDR3 has 14 residues. This CDR3 is CASSQRDSNYGYTF. CDR3 nucleotide sequence: TGTGCCAGCTCTCAACGTGACAGCAACTATGGCTACACCTTC.

The chain combines TRBV24-1 with TRBJ2-1, with a possible D match to TRBD2 (7 bases). CDR1 is KGHDR and CDR2 is SFDVKD in the germline V gene. Trimming removed 2 bases at V and 7 bases at J, with 17 bases between. The CDR3 consists of 16 residues. CDR3 loop: CATSDYPGEGGNEQFF. CDR3 in DNA: TGTGCCACCAGTGATTATCCAGGGGAGGGGGGGAATGAGCAGTTCTTC.

CDR3: CASSRDRGSATNEKLFF. In nucleotides, the CDR3 is TGCGCCAGCTCCAGGGACAGGGGTTCTGCAACTAATGAAAAACTGTTTTTT. The chain employs TRBV5-1 and TRBJ1-4, with 10 bases identical to TRBD1. This CDR3 is 17 amino acids long. The V segment lost 7 bases and the J segment 0 bases; nucleotides outside the gene matches: 9. CDR1 SGHRS and CDR2 YFSETQ come from the germline V gene. Variable domain in full (rest from reference TRBV5-1 and TRBJ1-4): KAGVTQTPRYLIKTRGQQVTLSCSPISGHRSVSWYQQTPGQGLQFLFEYFSETQRNKGNFPGRFSGRQFSNSRSEMNVSTLELGDSALYLCASSRDRGSATNEKLFFGSGTQLSVL.

The chain combines TRBV6-2 or TRBV6-3 with TRBJ1-5, with a possible D match to TRBD1 (5 bases). The CDR3 covers 14 residues. Deletions cut 2 bases from V and 1 base from J, with 6 bases between. Germline V gives CDR1 MNHEY, CDR2 SVGEGT. This CDR3 reads CASSYGASNQPQHF. DNA of the CDR3: TGTGCCAGCAGTTACGGGGCGAGCAATCAGCCCCAGCATTTT.